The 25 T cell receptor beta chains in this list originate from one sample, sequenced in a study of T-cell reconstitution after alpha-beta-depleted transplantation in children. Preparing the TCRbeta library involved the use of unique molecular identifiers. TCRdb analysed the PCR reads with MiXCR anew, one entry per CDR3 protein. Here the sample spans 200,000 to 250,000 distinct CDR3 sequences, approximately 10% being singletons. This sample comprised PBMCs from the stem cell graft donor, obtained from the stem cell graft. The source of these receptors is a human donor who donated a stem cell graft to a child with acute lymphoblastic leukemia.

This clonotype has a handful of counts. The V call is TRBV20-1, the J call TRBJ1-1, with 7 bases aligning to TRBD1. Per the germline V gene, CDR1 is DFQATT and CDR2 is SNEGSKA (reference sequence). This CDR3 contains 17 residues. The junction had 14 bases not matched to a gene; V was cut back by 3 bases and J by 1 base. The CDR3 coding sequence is TGCAGTGCTAGTTACAGGGGCGCAAGGCGTCGGAACACTGAAGCTTTCTTT. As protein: CSASYRGARRRNTEAFF.

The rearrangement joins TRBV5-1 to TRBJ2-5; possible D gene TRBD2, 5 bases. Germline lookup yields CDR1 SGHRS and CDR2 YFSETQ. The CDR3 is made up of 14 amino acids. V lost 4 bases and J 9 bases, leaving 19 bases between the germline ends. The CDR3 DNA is TGCGCCAGCAGCCCTGGACGGGAAAGAGCCCCCCAGTACTTC. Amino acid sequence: CASSPGRERAPQYF.

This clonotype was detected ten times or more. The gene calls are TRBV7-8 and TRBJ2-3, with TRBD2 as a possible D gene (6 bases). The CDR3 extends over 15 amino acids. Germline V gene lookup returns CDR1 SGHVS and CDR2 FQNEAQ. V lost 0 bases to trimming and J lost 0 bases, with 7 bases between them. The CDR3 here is CASSLAGTSTDTQYF. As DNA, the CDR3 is TGTGCCAGCAGCTTAGCAGGGACTAGCACAGATACGCAGTATTTT. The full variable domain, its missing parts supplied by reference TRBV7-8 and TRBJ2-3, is GAGVSQSPRYKVAKRGQDVALRCDPISGHVSLFWYQQALGQGPEFLTYFQNEAQLDKSGLPSDRFFAERPEGSVSTLKIQRTQQEDSAVYLCASSLAGTSTDTQYFGPGTRLTVL.

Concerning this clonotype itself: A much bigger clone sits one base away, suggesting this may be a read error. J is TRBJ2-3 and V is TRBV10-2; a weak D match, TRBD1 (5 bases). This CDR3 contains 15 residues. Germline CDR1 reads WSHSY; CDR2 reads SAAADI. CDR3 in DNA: TGCGCCAGCAGTGAGCGGCAGGGTGGGGCAGATACGCGGTATTTT. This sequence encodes CASSERQGGADTRYF.

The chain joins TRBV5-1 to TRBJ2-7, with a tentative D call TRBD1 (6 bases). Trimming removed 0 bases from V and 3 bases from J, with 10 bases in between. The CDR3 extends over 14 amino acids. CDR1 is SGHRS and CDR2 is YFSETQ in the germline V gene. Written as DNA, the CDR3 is TGCGCCAGCAGCTTGGGGGCAGGGGACTACGAGCAGTACTTC. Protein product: CASSLGAGDYEQYF.

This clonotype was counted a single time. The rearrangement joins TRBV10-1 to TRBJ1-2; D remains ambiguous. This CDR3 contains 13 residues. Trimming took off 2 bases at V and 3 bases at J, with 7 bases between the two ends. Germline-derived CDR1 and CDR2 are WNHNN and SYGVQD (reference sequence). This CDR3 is CASSESRYYGYTF. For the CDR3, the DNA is TGCGCCAGCAGTGAGAGCAGATACTATGGCTACACCTTC.

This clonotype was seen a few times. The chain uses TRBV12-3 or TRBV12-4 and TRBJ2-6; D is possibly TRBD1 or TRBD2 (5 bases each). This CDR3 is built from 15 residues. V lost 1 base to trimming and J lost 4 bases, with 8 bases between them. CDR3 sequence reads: CASSLDGAGANVLTF. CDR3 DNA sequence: TGTGCCAGCAGTTTAGACGGGGCCGGGGCCAACGTCCTGACTTTC.

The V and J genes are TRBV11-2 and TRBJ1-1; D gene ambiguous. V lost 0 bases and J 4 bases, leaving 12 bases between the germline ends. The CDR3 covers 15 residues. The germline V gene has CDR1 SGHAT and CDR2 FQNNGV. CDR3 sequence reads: CASSLDRARVTEAFF. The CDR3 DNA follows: TGTGCCAGCAGCTTAGATAGGGCAAGAGTCACTGAAGCTTTCTTT.

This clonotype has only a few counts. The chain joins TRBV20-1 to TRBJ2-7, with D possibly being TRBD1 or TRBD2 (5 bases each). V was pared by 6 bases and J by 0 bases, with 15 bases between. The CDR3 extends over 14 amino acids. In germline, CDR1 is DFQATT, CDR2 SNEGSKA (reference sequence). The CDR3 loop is CSANLGDSSYEQYF. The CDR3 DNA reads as TGCAGTGCGAACCTGGGGGATAGCTCCTACGAGCAGTACTTC.

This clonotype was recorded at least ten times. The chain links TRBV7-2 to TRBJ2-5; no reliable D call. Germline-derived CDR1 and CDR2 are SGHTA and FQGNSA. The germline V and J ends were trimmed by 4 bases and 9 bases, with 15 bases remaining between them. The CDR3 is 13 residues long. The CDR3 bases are TGTGCCAGCAGCTCCCGCCTGAGAACGGCCCAGTACTTC. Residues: CASSSRLRTAQYF.

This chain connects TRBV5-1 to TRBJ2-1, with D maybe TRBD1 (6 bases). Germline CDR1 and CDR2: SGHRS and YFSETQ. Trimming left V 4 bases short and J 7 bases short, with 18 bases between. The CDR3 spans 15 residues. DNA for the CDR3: TGCGCCAGCAGCCCTTCAGGGGCTGGGCAGAATGAGCAGTTCTTC. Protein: CASSPSGAGQNEQFF.

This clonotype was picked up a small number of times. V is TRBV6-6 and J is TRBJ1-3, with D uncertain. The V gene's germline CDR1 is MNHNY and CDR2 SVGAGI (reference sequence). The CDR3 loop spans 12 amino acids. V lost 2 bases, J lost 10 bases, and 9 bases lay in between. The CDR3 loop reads CASSYPGETIYF. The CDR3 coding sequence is TGTGCCAGCAGTTACCCCGGCGAGACCATATATTTT.

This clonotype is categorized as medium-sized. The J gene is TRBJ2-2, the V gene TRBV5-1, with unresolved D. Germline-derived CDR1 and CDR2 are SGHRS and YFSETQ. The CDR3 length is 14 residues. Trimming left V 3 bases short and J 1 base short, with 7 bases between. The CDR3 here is CASSSRQNTGELFF. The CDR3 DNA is TGCGCCAGCAGCTCTCGACAGAACACCGGGGAGCTGTTTTTT. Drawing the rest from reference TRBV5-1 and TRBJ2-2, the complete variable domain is KAGVTQTPRYLIKTRGQQVTLSCSPISGHRSVSWYQQTPGQGLQFLFEYFSETQRNKGNFPGRFSGRQFSNSRSEMNVSTLELGDSALYLCASSSRQNTGELFFGEGSRLTVL.

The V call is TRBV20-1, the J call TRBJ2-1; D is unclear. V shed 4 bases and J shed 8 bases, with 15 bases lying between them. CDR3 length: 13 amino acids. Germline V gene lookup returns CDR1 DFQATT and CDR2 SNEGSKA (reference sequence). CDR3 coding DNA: TGCAGTGCTAACCTGGGTCCGGTGGATGAGCAGTTCTTC. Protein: CSANLGPVDEQFF.

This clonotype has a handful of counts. The CDR3 loop is CASSLTGEHTEAFF. As DNA, the CDR3 is TGTGCCAGCAGTCTGACAGGGGAGCACACTGAAGCTTTCTTT. V gene TRBV12-3 or TRBV12-4 combines with J gene TRBJ1-1; 8 bases are shared with TRBD1. The V segment lost 5 bases and the J segment 3 bases; nucleotides outside the gene matches: 5. The CDR3 is 14 amino acids.

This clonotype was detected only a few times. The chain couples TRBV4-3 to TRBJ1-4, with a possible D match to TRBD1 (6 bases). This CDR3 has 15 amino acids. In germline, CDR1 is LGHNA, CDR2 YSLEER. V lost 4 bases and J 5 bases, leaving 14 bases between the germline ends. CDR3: CASSPTTGYNEKLFF. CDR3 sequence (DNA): TGCGCCAGCAGCCCCACGACAGGATACAATGAAAAACTGTTTTTT.

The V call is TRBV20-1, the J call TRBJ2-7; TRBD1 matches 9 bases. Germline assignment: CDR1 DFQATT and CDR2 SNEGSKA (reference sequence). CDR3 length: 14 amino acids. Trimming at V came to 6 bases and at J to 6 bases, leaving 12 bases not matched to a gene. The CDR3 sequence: CSATPGTGFSEQYF. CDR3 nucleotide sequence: TGCAGTGCCACGCCCGGGACAGGGTTTAGCGAGCAGTACTTC.

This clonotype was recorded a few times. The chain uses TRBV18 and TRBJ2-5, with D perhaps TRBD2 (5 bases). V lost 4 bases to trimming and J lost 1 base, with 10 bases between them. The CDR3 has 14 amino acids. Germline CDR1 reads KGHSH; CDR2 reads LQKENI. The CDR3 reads CASSQGGFQETQYF. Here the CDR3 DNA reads TGTGCCAGCTCACAAGGCGGGTTCCAAGAGACCCAGTACTTC. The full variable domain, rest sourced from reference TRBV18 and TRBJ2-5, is NAGVMQNPRHLVRRRGQEARLRCSPMKGHSHVYWYRQLPEEGLKFMVYLQKENIIDESGMPKERFSAEFPKEGPSILRIQQVVRGDSAAYFCASSQGGFQETQYFGPGTRLLVL.

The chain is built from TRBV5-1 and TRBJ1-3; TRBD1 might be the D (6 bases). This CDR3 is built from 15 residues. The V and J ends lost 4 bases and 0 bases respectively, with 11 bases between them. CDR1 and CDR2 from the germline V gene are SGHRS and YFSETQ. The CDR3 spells CASSTGQSSGNTIYF. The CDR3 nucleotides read TGCGCCAGCAGCACAGGACAGAGCTCTGGAAACACCATATATTTT.

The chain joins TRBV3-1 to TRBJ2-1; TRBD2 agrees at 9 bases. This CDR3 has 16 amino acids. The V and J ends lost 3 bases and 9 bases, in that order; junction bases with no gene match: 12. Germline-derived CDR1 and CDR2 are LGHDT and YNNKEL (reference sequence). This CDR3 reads CASSQERGAGRGEQFF. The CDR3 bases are TGTGCCAGCAGCCAGGAGCGGGGGGCTGGGAGGGGTGAGCAGTTCTTC.

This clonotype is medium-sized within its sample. CDR3 sequence (DNA): TGTGCCAGCAGTCTTTGGACACTGGGGCCAGATACGCAGTATTTT. Translating it yields CASSLWTLGPDTQYF. The chain recombines TRBV12-3 or TRBV12-4 with TRBJ2-3; TRBD1 is a possible D gene (5 bases). The germline V and J ends were trimmed by 5 bases and 4 bases, with 16 bases remaining between them. The CDR3 totals 15 residues.

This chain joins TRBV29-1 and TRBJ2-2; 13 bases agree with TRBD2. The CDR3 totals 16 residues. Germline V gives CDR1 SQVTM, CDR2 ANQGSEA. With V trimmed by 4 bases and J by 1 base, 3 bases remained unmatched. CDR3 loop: CSVGGTSGVNTGELFF. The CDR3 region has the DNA TGCAGCGTTGGAGGGACTAGCGGGGTGAACACCGGGGAGCTGTTTTTT.

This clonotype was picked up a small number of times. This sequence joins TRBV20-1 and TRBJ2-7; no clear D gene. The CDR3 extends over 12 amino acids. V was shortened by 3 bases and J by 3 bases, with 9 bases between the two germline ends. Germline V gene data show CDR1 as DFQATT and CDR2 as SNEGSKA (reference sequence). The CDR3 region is CSASTPNYEQYF. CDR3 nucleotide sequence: TGCAGTGCTAGTACCCCGAACTACGAGCAGTACTTC.

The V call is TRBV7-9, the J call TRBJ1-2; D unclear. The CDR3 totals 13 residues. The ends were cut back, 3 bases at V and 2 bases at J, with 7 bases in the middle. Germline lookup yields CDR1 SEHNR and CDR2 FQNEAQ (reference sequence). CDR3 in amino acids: CASSFEDNYGYTF. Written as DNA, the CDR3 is TGTGCCAGCAGCTTTGAGGACAACTATGGCTACACCTTC.

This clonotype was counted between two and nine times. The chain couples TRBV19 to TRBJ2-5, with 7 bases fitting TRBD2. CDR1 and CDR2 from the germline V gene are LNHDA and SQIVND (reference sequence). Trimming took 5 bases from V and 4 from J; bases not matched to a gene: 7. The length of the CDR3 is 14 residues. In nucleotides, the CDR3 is TGTGCCAGTAGTTCTGCGGGGGTTGTAGAGACCCAGTACTTC. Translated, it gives CASSSAGVVETQYF.